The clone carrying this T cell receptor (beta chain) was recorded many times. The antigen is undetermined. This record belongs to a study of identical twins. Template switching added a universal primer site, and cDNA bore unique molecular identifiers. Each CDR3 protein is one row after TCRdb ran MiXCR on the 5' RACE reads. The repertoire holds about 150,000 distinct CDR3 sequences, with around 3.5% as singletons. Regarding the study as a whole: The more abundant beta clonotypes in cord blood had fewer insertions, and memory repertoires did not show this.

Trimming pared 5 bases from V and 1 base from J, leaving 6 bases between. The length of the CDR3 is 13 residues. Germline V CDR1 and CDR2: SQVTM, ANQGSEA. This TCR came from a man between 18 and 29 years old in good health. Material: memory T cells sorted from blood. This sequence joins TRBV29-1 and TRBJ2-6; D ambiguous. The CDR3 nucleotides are TGCAGCGTTTCCCATTCTGGGGCCAACGTCCTGACTTTC. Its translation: CSVSHSGANVLTF.